The present TCR beta chain was sequenced within a study of blood T cell repertoires in COVID-19. About the study: Some COVID-19 samples were acute and others convalescent; all came from the United States, Italy and Spain.

Clones were read by immunoSEQ multiplex PCR, and TCRdb kept only the in-frame ones, dropping some. Of fewer than 75,000 clones listed, about 90% were seen once; the top ten hold around 4.4%. V gave up 6 bases and J gave up 6 bases; unmatched junction bases: 13. The CDR3 length is 17 residues. Germline V lookup: CDR1 SGHTA, CDR2 FQGNSA. This TCR was recovered from a man in his fifties with active COVID-19. The specimen was peripheral blood. The rearrangement links TRBV7-2 to TRBJ2-2; 10 nucleotides align to TRBD1. The CDR3 loop reads CASRRPQTGGIAGELFF. The CDR3 nucleotides read TGTGCCAGCAGGCGACCTCAGACAGGGGGCATTGCCGGGGAGCTGTTTTTT.